The 22 T cell receptor beta chains reported below all come from one sample, sequenced in a study of cytomegalovirus exposure and HLA in healthy donors. Primers for the PCR totalled 60 Vbeta and 13 Jbeta. Here immunoSEQ multiplex PCR was the method, and the copy in TCRdb shows in-frame clones only, minus some. Among 200,000 to 250,000 clones listed, over 80% were seen once. Material for sequencing was PBMCs. These receptors were taken from a boy aged 2 to 9 in good health and CMV-seronegative.

Here the CDR3 reads CASSVAGTGYVTGETQYF. CDR3 bases: TGTGCCAGCAGCGTAGCCGGGACAGGGTATGTGACTGGGGAGACCCAGTACTTC. The chain couples TRBV9 to TRBJ2-5, with TRBD1 matching over 9 bases. There are 18 residues in the CDR3. Germline V gene sequence: CDR1 SGDLS, CDR2 YYNGEE. V lost 0 bases and J lost 5; bases outside the gene matches: 14.

As DNA, the CDR3 is TGTGCCAGCAGCCCCCCCCGAGAGCGCTACAATGAGCAGTTCTTC. Translated, it gives CASSPPRERYNEQFF. The gene calls are TRBV13 and TRBJ2-1, with D uncertain. The germline gives CDR1 PRHDT, CDR2 FYEKMQ (reference sequence). Trimming pared 5 bases from V and 3 bases from J, leaving 14 bases between. This CDR3 region has 15 residues. Drawing the rest from reference TRBV13 and TRBJ2-1, the complete variable domain is AAGVIQSPRHLIKEKRETATLKCYPIPRHDTVYWYQQGPGQDPQFLISFYEKMQSDKGSIPDRFSAQQFSDYHSELNMSSLELGDSALYFCASSPPRERYNEQFFGPGTRLTVL.

The chain links TRBV30 to TRBJ1-1; 8 bases line up with TRBD1. The CDR3 loop spans 13 amino acids. V trimming: 0 bases; J trimming: 6 bases; junction bases outside the gene matches: 3. Looked up from germline, CDR1 is GTSNPN and CDR2 is SVGIG (reference sequence). The CDR3 region is CAWSVRGHAEAFF. CDR3 bases: TGTGCCTGGAGTGTCAGGGGGCATGCTGAAGCTTTCTTT.

The chain joins TRBV6-5 to TRBJ2-7; 9 nucleotides match TRBD1. V lost 4 bases to trimming and J lost 5 bases; unmatched junction nucleotides: 6. Looked up from germline, CDR1 is MNHEY and CDR2 is SVGAGI. The CDR3 extends over 14 amino acids. The CDR3 is CASSFPGQGNEQYF. CDR3 bases: TGTGCCAGCAGTTTTCCGGGACAGGGCAACGAGCAGTACTTC.

The rearrangement joins TRBV2 to TRBJ1-2, with D unclear. The CDR3 is 15 amino acids. From germline, CDR1 is SNHLY and CDR2 FYNNEI. V shed 1 base and J shed 4 bases, with 13 bases lying between them. The CDR3 region is CASSEVSLPSYGYTF. CDR3 bases: TGTGCCAGCAGTGAAGTATCCCTCCCTTCCTATGGCTACACCTTC.

The genes are TRBV15 and TRBJ1-4, with D unclear. V lost 5 bases and J lost 7, with 11 bases in between. CDR1 LNHNV and CDR2 YYDKDF come from the germline V gene (reference sequence). The CDR3 is made up of 13 amino acids. The CDR3 DNA is TGTGCCACCAGCGGCCAGATACCTGAAAAACTGTTTTTT. It translates to CATSGQIPEKLFF.

The chain uses TRBV4-2 and TRBJ2-3, with 10 bases fitting TRBD2. Germline V CDR1 and CDR2: LGHNA, YNFKEQ. Trimming removed 3 bases from V and 1 base from J; junction bases left unmatched: 4. The CDR3 contains 16 residues. CDR3 DNA sequence: TGTGCCAGCAGCCAGGTCGGGACTAGCGGCACAGATACGCAGTATTTT. Translated, it gives CASSQVGTSGTDTQYF.

Points on this clone: The germline gene is not matched at one end of the junction; a read error may be the cause. The CDR3 DNA reads TGCGCCAGCAGCTCAGTACCGCTTCTAGCGGGGGCCTCCAACGAGCAGTACTTC. This translates into CASSSVPLLAGASNEQYF. The rearrangement links TRBV5-1 to TRBJ2-7; 10 bases agree with TRBD2. From germline, CDR1 is SGHRS and CDR2 YFSETQ. This CDR3 is 18 amino acids long.

V gene TRBV10-2 combines with J gene TRBJ2-2; no definite D call. Germline values: CDR1 WSHSY, CDR2 SAAADI. The CDR3 extends over 11 amino acids. Trimming left V 3 bases short and J 7 bases short, with 3 bases between. CDR3 sequence (DNA): TGCGCCAGCAGTGAATACGGGGAGCTGTTTTTT. Amino acid sequence: CASSEYGELFF.

V gene TRBV15 combines with J gene TRBJ2-5; tentative D call: TRBD1 (5 bases). V dropped 0 bases and J dropped 5 bases, with 10 bases sitting between them. Germline V gene data show CDR1 as LNHNV and CDR2 as YYDKDF (reference sequence). This CDR3 region has 14 residues. CDR3 protein: CATSREPRVETQYF. Written as DNA, the CDR3 is TGTGCCACCAGCAGAGAGCCCAGGGTGGAGACCCAGTACTTC.

This chain joins TRBV6-6 and TRBJ2-1; 9 nucleotides agree with TRBD2. CDR1 and CDR2 from the germline V gene are MNHNY and SVGAGI (reference sequence). The V and J ends lost 8 bases and 15 bases, in that order; junction bases with no gene match: 23. This CDR3 has 16 amino acids. The chain's CDR3 is CASRQRRGGGLAGVFF. The CDR3, as DNA: TGTGCCAGCCGCCAGAGGCGGGGTGGGGGCTTAGCGGGAGTGTTCTTC.

This clone showed up just a few times. The chain employs TRBV6-6 and TRBJ1-3; D unresolved. The CDR3 is 16 amino acids. CDR1 and CDR2 (germline): MNHNY, SVGAGI (reference sequence). Between the trimmed V and J ends, which lost 0 bases and 4 bases, there was a span of 13 bases. Here the CDR3 reads CASSYSHGPRGNTIYF. DNA for the CDR3: TGTGCCAGCAGTTACTCACATGGCCCGAGGGGAAACACCATATATTTT.

The chain uses TRBV7-2 and TRBJ2-3; the D gene is possibly TRBD2 (6 bases). The germline V gene has CDR1 SGHTA and CDR2 FQGNSA. V lost 3 bases and J 2 bases, leaving 12 bases between the germline ends. This CDR3 region has 15 residues. In nucleotides, the CDR3 is TGTGCCAGCAGCTTCAGAGCGGGCCTCACAGATACGCAGTATTTT. It yields the protein CASSFRAGLTDTQYF.

This sequence joins TRBV19 and TRBJ1-1; D may be TRBD1 (5 bases). The CDR3 has 15 residues. Trimming shortened V by 5 bases and J by 0 bases, and 13 bases separated the two germline ends. From germline, CDR1 is LNHDA and CDR2 SQIVND (reference sequence). In DNA form, the CDR3 reads TGTGCCAGTAGTCCGGGGGACCTTATGAACACTGAAGCTTTCTTT. This encodes CASSPGDLMNTEAFF.

This rearrangement joins TRBV2 to TRBJ2-3; 13 nucleotides agree with TRBD2. Germline V lookup: CDR1 SNHLY, CDR2 FYNNEI. J lost 1 base, V lost 7 bases, and 2 bases had no gene match. The CDR3 sequence is 15 residues long. In nucleotides, the CDR3 is TGTGCCAGCACTGGACTAGCGGGGGGCACAGATACGCAGTATTTT. Its translation: CASTGLAGGTDTQYF.

Notes on this clone: At one end, the junction sequence differs from germline, possibly due to a read error. The chain recombines TRBV7-8 with TRBJ2-1; 10 positions match TRBD2. The CDR3 is 14 residues long. CDR1 and CDR2 from the germline V gene are SGHVS and FQNEAQ. This CDR3 is CASSLAGEVGEQFF. The DNA of the CDR3 is TGTGCCAGCAGCCTAGCGGGAGAGGTCGGTGAGCAGTTCTTC.

V and J are TRBV7-8 and TRBJ1-2, with D possibly being TRBD1 (5 bases). The length of the CDR3 is 17 residues. CDR1 and CDR2 (germline): SGHVS, FQNEAQ. The V and J ends lost 5 bases and 0 bases respectively, with 19 bases between them. The CDR3 spells CASSRNLGEGPNYGYTF. The CDR3 DNA reads as TGTGCCAGCAGCCGGAACTTGGGGGAGGGCCCTAACTATGGCTACACCTTC.

The chain recombines TRBV7-9 with TRBJ2-7; 9 bases line up with TRBD1. The trim removed 6 bases at V and 0 bases at J, leaving 6 bases unmatched. The CDR3 is 15 residues long. Germline CDR1 SEHNR, CDR2 FQNEAQ (reference sequence). CDR3 bases: TGTGCCAGCAGAGCCGGGACAGGGTACTCCTACGAGCAGTACTTC. It specifies CASRAGTGYSYEQYF.

The chain couples TRBV23-1 to TRBJ1-2; perhaps TRBD1 as D (6 bases). TRBV23-1 is noted as an ORF with a role that remains uncertain. This CDR3 has 15 amino acids. Trimming pared 1 base from V and 4 bases from J, leaving 13 bases between. The CDR3 coding sequence is TGCGCCAGCAGTCAATTTGCAGGGGTTCCCTATGGCTACACCTTC. Its translation is CASSQFAGVPYGYTF.

The rearrangement uses TRBV4-2 and TRBJ2-7; 9 nucleotides match TRBD2. V lost 4 bases, J lost 2 bases, and 6 bases stayed unmatched. Germline lookup yields CDR1 LGHNA and CDR2 YNFKEQ. The CDR3 sequence is 15 residues long. CDR3 coding DNA: TGTGCCAGCAGCCCGCCGACTAGCGGCGCCTACGAGCAGTACTTC. It translates to CASSPPTSGAYEQYF.

The chain has TRBV27 and TRBJ2-1; TRBD2 agrees at 9 bases. The germline CDR1 and CDR2 sequences are MNHEY and SMNVEV (reference sequence). This CDR3 has 15 residues. J gave up 7 bases and V 8 bases, and 12 bases lay outside the gene matches. The CDR3 is CASGAWTSVRNEQFF. The CDR3 DNA reads TGTGCCAGCGGGGCGTGGACTAGCGTCAGGAATGAGCAGTTCTTC.

V usage is TRBV15 and J usage is TRBJ2-3; a possible D gene is TRBD2 (6 bases). Trimming pared 0 bases from V and 1 base from J, leaving 11 bases between. Germline V gene sequence: CDR1 LNHNV, CDR2 YYDKDF (reference sequence). The CDR3 has 16 amino acids. CDR3: CATSRDVGEGTDTQYF. The CDR3 bases are TGTGCCACCAGCAGAGATGTGGGGGAGGGCACAGATACGCAGTATTTT. The whole variable domain, remainder taken from reference TRBV15 and TRBJ2-3, is DAMVIQNPRYQVTQFGKPVTLSCSQTLNHNVMYWYQQKSSQAPKLLFHYYDKDFNNEADTPDNFQSRRPNTSFCFLDIRSPGLGDTAMYLCATSRDVGEGTDTQYFGPGTRLTVL.